The clone carrying this TCR beta chain appeared once. This entry comes from a study of brain T cells in children with intractable seizures. Per the germline V gene, CDR1 is SGHAT and CDR2 is FQDESV (reference sequence). The length of the CDR3 is 15 residues. V shed 0 bases and J shed 0 bases, with 6 bases lying between them. Profiling relied on immunoSEQ multiplex PCR, and the TCRdb table lists in-frame clones only, not all of them. The sample lists roughly 80,000 clones; approximately 89% were seen once. The TCR comes from a girl between 2 and 10 years old with Rasmussen encephalitis and intractable seizures. Specimen: peripheral blood, collected at surgery. The rearrangement links TRBV11-1 to TRBJ2-1; possible D gene TRBD2, 5 bases. The CDR3 spells CASSLAGSSYNEQFF. The CDR3 DNA follows: TGTGCCAGCAGCTTAGCGGGGAGCTCCTACAATGAGCAGTTCTTC.